A single sample gave rise to the 20 T cell receptor beta chains below, sequenced in a study of cytomegalovirus exposure and HLA in healthy donors. The primer mix had 60 Vbeta and 13 Jbeta primers. This table comes from immunoSEQ multiplex PCR, and its TCRdb copy is limited to in-frame clones, with some not included. The repertoire holds approximately 120,000 clones, with 60% to 80% as singletons. The specimen sequenced was PBMCs. These receptors all come from a human donor in good health.

The genes are TRBV18 and TRBJ2-3; possible D gene TRBD1, 6 bases. The CDR3 covers 21 residues. Germline CDR1 KGHSH, CDR2 LQKENI. V dropped 1 base and J dropped 4 bases, with 30 bases sitting between them. CDR3 sequence reads: CASSPLPPGHKTVGVADTQYF. The CDR3 nucleotides are TGTGCCAGCTCACCACTCCCACCGGGACACAAGACGGTGGGGGTCGCAGATACGCAGTATTTT. Full variable domain (outside the CDR3, taken from reference TRBV18 and TRBJ2-3): NAGVMQNPRHLVRRRGQEARLRCSPMKGHSHVYWYRQLPEEGLKFMVYLQKENIIDESGMPKERFSAEFPKEGPSILRIQQVVRGDSAAYFCASSPLPPGHKTVGVADTQYFGPGTRLTVL.

This chain links TRBV7-9 with TRBJ2-2, with D possibly being TRBD1 (7 bases). The V end lost 6 bases, the J end lost 6 bases, and 14 bases lay between the germline ends. CDR1 is SEHNR and CDR2 is FQNEAQ in the germline V gene (reference sequence). This CDR3 spans 14 amino acids. The CDR3 nucleotides are TGTGCCAGCAGACCCGGAGGGGGCCCCGGGGAGCTGTTTTTT. Its protein is CASRPGGGPGELFF.

The count of this clone is one. This chain links TRBV11-1 with TRBJ2-7; 12 bases line up with TRBD2. V lost 5 bases and J lost 0; bases outside the gene matches: 8. This CDR3 comprises 17 residues. The germline V gene has CDR1 SGHAT and CDR2 FQDESV (reference sequence). The DNA of the CDR3 is TGTGCCAGCAGCCGGAAACTAGCGGGAGGCAGCTCCTACGAGCAGTACTTC. Translated, it gives CASSRKLAGGSSYEQYF.

V usage is TRBV4-2 and J usage is TRBJ2-7; no definite D call. The germline V gene has CDR1 LGHNA and CDR2 YNFKEQ. V lost 3 bases to trimming and J lost 1 base, with 10 bases between them. The CDR3 is 14 residues long. CDR3 in DNA: TGTGCCAGCAGCCAGTTCCTAAATTCCTACGAGCAGTACTTC. Encoded protein: CASSQFLNSYEQYF.

The V and J genes are TRBV7-9 and TRBJ1-1; 7 bases agree with TRBD1. The ends lost 5 bases at V and 5 bases at J; junction bases unmatched: 8. The CDR3 is 14 residues long. CDR1 and CDR2 from the germline V gene are SEHNR and FQNEAQ (reference sequence). The DNA of the CDR3 is TGTGCCAGCAGCATTGACAGGGAGTCGACTGAAGCTTTCTTT. Protein: CASSIDRESTEAFF.

The chain has TRBV6-6 and TRBJ2-5, with 7 bases lining up with TRBD1. V was pared by 2 bases and J by 2 bases, with 5 bases of the junction left unmatched. The CDR3 has 15 residues. CDR1 and CDR2 (germline): MNHNY, SVGAGI (reference sequence). CDR3 region: CASSYQQTGQETQYF. In nucleotides, the CDR3 is TGTGCCAGCAGTTACCAACAGACAGGGCAAGAGACCCAGTACTTC.

The gene calls are TRBV15 and TRBJ1-3, with D hard to call. V was cut by 0 bases and J by 2 bases, with 11 bases left in between. Germline V lookup: CDR1 LNHNV, CDR2 YYDKDF (reference sequence). This CDR3 is built from 16 residues. CDR3 residues: CATSRDFGITGNTIYF. For the CDR3, the DNA is TGTGCCACCAGCAGAGATTTCGGGATAACTGGAAACACCATATATTTT.

The rearrangement links TRBV14 to TRBJ2-2; no firm D call. CDR1 is SGHDN and CDR2 is FVKESK in the germline V gene. The ends were cut back, 4 bases at V and 7 bases at J, with 16 bases in the middle. There are 15 residues in the CDR3. The CDR3 nucleotides read TGTGCCAGCAGCCCACGACTGGCGCTTGGCGGGGAGCTGTTTTTT. Protein: CASSPRLALGGELFF.

The chain combines TRBV19 with TRBJ2-3, with D perhaps TRBD2 (6 bases). The CDR3 has 14 amino acids. Germline V gives CDR1 LNHDA, CDR2 SQIVND (reference sequence). Trimming stripped 8 bases from V and 0 bases from J, with 12 bases between. The CDR3 loop reads CASGGDPSTDTQYF. The CDR3 DNA reads TGTGCCAGTGGAGGGGACCCTAGCACAGATACGCAGTATTTT.

The V gene is TRBV6-1, the J gene TRBJ2-3, with D possibly being TRBD1 (6 bases). V was shortened by 2 bases and J by 1 base, with 10 bases between the two germline ends. This CDR3 comprises 15 residues. Germline V gene sequence: CDR1 MNHNS, CDR2 SASEGT. As DNA, the CDR3 is TGTGCCAGCAGTGAACAACGGACAGGCACAGATACGCAGTATTTT. Translated, it gives CASSEQRTGTDTQYF.

The V call is TRBV5-1, the J call TRBJ2-5; D unresolved. Trimming took off 0 bases at V and 8 bases at J, with 11 bases between the two ends. The CDR3 contains 13 residues. Germline V gene sequence: CDR1 SGHRS, CDR2 YFSETQ. CDR3 coding DNA: TGCGCCAGCAGCTTGGGATCCCCGGTAACCCAGTACTTC. Amino acid sequence: CASSLGSPVTQYF.

This clone appeared once. V usage is TRBV6-1 and J usage is TRBJ2-7; D possibly corresponds to TRBD2 (6 bases). The CDR3 length is 15 residues. The V gene lost 0 bases and the J gene lost 3 bases, with 12 bases spanning the gap. CDR1 is MNHNS, CDR2 SASEGT, per germline. DNA for the CDR3: TGTGCCAGCAGTGAAGCCCAGGGACTGATCTACGAGCAGTACTTC. It specifies CASSEAQGLIYEQYF.

This rearrangement joins TRBV6-5 to TRBJ1-1; 8 bases align to TRBD1. This CDR3 is built from 12 residues. V shed 0 bases, J shed 12 bases, and the junction held 3 bases outside the gene matches. Germline V gene data show CDR1 as MNHEY and CDR2 as SVGAGI. The CDR3 spells CASSYSQGATFF. The CDR3 bases are TGTGCCAGCAGTTACTCCCAGGGGGCGACTTTCTTT.

The chain links TRBV27 to TRBJ2-7; 9 nucleotides match TRBD1. The trim removed 3 bases at V and 2 bases at J, leaving 5 bases unmatched. The CDR3 is 15 residues long. Germline V gene data show CDR1 as MNHEY and CDR2 as SMNVEV (reference sequence). In DNA, the CDR3 is TGTGCCAGCAGTTTGCGCCGGGACAGGGCCTACGAGCAGTACTTC. Protein sequence: CASSLRRDRAYEQYF.

The sample holds a few counts of this clone. The chain has TRBV6-6 and TRBJ2-7; 7 nucleotides align to TRBD1. The CDR3 spans 14 residues. Looked up from germline, CDR1 is MNHNY and CDR2 is SVGAGI (reference sequence). V was pared by 2 bases and J by 3 bases, with 4 bases of the junction left unmatched. Written as DNA, the CDR3 is TGTGCCAGCAGTTACCAGGGGGTGAGCTACGAGCAGTACTTC. This gives the protein CASSYQGVSYEQYF.

The rearrangement links TRBV7-2 to TRBJ2-7, with 7 bases that match TRBD2. This CDR3 comprises 13 residues. Germline CDR1 reads SGHTA; CDR2 reads FQGNSA. Trimming cost V 6 bases and J 4 bases; bases outside gene matches: 6. The CDR3 protein is CASRMGGAYEQYF. The CDR3 DNA sequence: TGTGCCAGCAGGATGGGAGGGGCGTACGAGCAGTACTTC. The full variable domain, with the rest looked up from reference TRBV7-2 and TRBJ2-7, is GAGVSQSPSNKVTEKGKDVELRCDPISGHTALYWYRQSLGQGLEFLIYFQGNSAPDKSGLPSDRFSAERTGGSVSTLTIQRTQQEDSAVYLCASRMGGAYEQYFGPGTRLTVT.

The genes are TRBV2 and TRBJ2-3; D remains ambiguous. CDR1 is SNHLY and CDR2 is FYNNEI in the germline V gene. The V end was cut by 5 bases, the J end by 1 base, with 10 bases between. This CDR3 is 14 amino acids long. CDR3 nucleotides: TGTGCCAGCAGTTCCGACTTGGGCACAGATACGCAGTATTTT. It translates to CASSSDLGTDTQYF.

The J gene is TRBJ1-2, the V gene TRBV27; D is unclear. The CDR3 extends over 15 amino acids. CDR1 is MNHEY and CDR2 is SMNVEV in the germline V gene (reference sequence). The V and J ends lost 2 bases and 0 bases respectively, with 10 bases between them. CDR3 in DNA: TGTGCCAGCAGTTTAATCCGAGATGCTAACTATGGCTACACCTTC. Its translation is CASSLIRDANYGYTF.

In nucleotides, the CDR3 is TGTGCCAGCAGCTTGGCCGGGAGGGGCTATGGCTACACCTTC. Protein: CASSLAGRGYGYTF. The chain joins TRBV5-6 to TRBJ1-2; D might be TRBD1 (5 bases). V was clipped by 0 bases and J by 4 bases, with 10 bases between them. Germline V gives CDR1 SGHDT, CDR2 YYEEEE. This CDR3 comprises 14 residues.

A few counts support this clone. This specimen includes other DNA sequences encoding the same CDR3. The chain is built from TRBV6-5 and TRBJ2-7; 9 nucleotides line up with TRBD1. Germline CDR1 and CDR2: MNHEY and SVGAGI. This CDR3 has 15 residues. The V and J ends lost 7 bases and 4 bases, in that order; junction bases with no gene match: 11. The CDR3 DNA sequence: TGTGCCAGCAAACGAACCGGGACAGGGACGTACGAGCAGTACTTC. The encoded protein is CASKRTGTGTYEQYF.